Shown below are 29 T cell receptor beta chains from a single sample sequenced in a study of T cell repertoires in cytomegalovirus infection. TCRdb fed the reads into MiXCR, producing one record per CDR3 protein. The data contain around 350,000 distinct CDR3 sequences, roughly 20% of them singletons. The sample consisted of PBMCs. The receptors here all came from a human donor in good health (CMV status not recorded). Some clones in this sample may be carry-over from other donors' samples.

V is TRBV3-1 and J is TRBJ2-3; TRBD1 or TRBD2 may be the D gene (5 bases each). Looked up from germline, CDR1 is LGHDT and CDR2 is YNNKEL (reference sequence). The CDR3 spans 15 residues. The V end lost 5 bases, the J end lost 4 bases, and 16 bases lay between the germline ends. CDR3 sequence reads: CASSAQGRPADTQYF. The DNA for the CDR3 is TGTGCCAGCAGCGCCCAGGGACGACCCGCAGATACGCAGTATTTT.

This clonotype came up a few times. The rearrangement joins TRBV27 to TRBJ1-6; D unclear. This CDR3 is 17 amino acids long. CDR1 and CDR2 (germline): MNHEY, SMNVEV (reference sequence). The V end was cut by 6 bases, the J end by 0 bases, with 15 bases between. The DNA of the CDR3 is TGTGCCAGCAGCCCCCAAGGGCTAAGCTCCTATAATTCACCCCTCCACTTT. Translated, it gives CASSPQGLSSYNSPLHF.

This clonotype turned up a few times. V is TRBV2 and J is TRBJ2-5, with TRBD2 identical over 11 bases. CDR1 is SNHLY and CDR2 is FYNNEI in the germline V gene. This CDR3 region has 17 residues. J lost 9 bases, V lost 4 bases, and 16 bases had no gene match. The CDR3 nucleotides are TGTGCCAGCAGTGCGCTGCCGGGACTAGCGGATTTGCGGTCCCAGTACTTC. Its translation: CASSALPGLADLRSQYF.

This CDR3 is CASSLDLAGGGEQFF. CDR3 DNA: TGTGCCAGCAGCTTAGATCTAGCGGGAGGTGGTGAGCAGTTCTTC. This rearrangement joins TRBV7-6 to TRBJ2-1, with TRBD2 matching 11 bases. The V gene's germline CDR1 is SGHVS and CDR2 FNYEAQ. With 1 base clipped from V and 9 bases from J, the junction kept 5 bases outside the gene matches. This CDR3 region has 15 residues.

This clonotype was observed many times. The CDR3 is CASSPSGQGTEAFF. In nucleotides, the CDR3 is TGCGCCAGCAGCCCCTCAGGGCAGGGGACTGAAGCTTTCTTT. This chain connects TRBV4-3 to TRBJ1-1; D perhaps matches TRBD1 (6 bases). V lost 4 bases and J 5 bases, leaving 14 bases between the germline ends. CDR1 LGHNA and CDR2 YSLEER come from the germline V gene. The CDR3 sequence is 14 residues long.

Many counts were recorded for this clonotype. The rearrangement links TRBV6-2 or TRBV6-3 to TRBJ2-3; 7 positions agree with TRBD2. Germline V CDR1 and CDR2: MNHEY, SVGEGT. The V and J ends lost 8 bases and 1 base, in that order; junction bases with no gene match: 3. The CDR3 spans 13 residues. The CDR3 DNA reads as TGTGCCAGCGGGAGGGCCGGCACAGATACGCAGTATTTT. This sequence encodes CASGRAGTDTQYF.

This clonotype appeared a few times. This chain uses TRBV19 with TRBJ2-3; 14 nucleotides agree with TRBD2. Germline CDR1 is LNHDA and CDR2 is SQIVND (reference sequence). The CDR3 length is 16 residues. Trimming cost V 5 bases and J 6 bases; bases outside gene matches: 7. The CDR3 bases are TGTGCCAGTAGTCCTGGGACTAGCGGGAGTAAGGATACGCAGTATTTT. Translation: CASSPGTSGSKDTQYF.

The rearrangement uses TRBV5-4 and TRBJ2-3, with D perhaps given as TRBD1 or TRBD2 (5 bases each). Germline loops: CDR1 SGHNT, CDR2 YYREEE (reference sequence). Between the trimmed V and J ends, which lost 0 bases and 5 bases, there was a span of 10 bases. This CDR3 spans 14 amino acids. The chain's CDR3 is CASSLGRDQDTQYF. DNA of the CDR3: TGTGCCAGCAGCTTGGGACGGGACCAAGATACGCAGTATTTT.

This clonotype was recorded many times. The chain employs TRBV7-8 and TRBJ2-3, with TRBD2 matching 9 bases. This CDR3 has 16 residues. V lost 1 base to trimming and J lost 2 bases; unmatched junction nucleotides: 4. CDR1 and CDR2 (germline): SGHVS, FQNEAQ. The chain's CDR3 is CASSLGAGGPTDTQYF. The DNA for the CDR3 is TGTGCCAGCAGCTTAGGGGCGGGAGGGCCCACAGATACGCAGTATTTT.

The V gene is TRBV27, the J gene TRBJ1-2, with D possibly matching TRBD1 (5 bases). The CDR3 runs to 17 residues. V lost 7 bases, J lost 2 bases, and 23 bases lay in between. Germline loops: CDR1 MNHEY, CDR2 SMNVEV (reference sequence). The CDR3 is CASTKTGVGGMNYGYTF. For the CDR3, the DNA is TGTGCCAGCACCAAAACCGGGGTGGGGGGTATGAACTATGGCTACACCTTC.

Many counts were recorded for this clonotype. The V and J genes are TRBV2 and TRBJ2-3, with 9 nucleotides matching TRBD1. The trim removed 8 bases at V and 2 bases at J, leaving 8 bases unmatched. The germline V gene encodes CDR1 SNHLY and CDR2 FYNNEI. The CDR3 covers 15 residues. The CDR3 reads CASLFRDRDTDTQYF. CDR3 bases: TGTGCCAGCCTCTTCCGGGACAGGGACACAGATACGCAGTATTTT. The complete variable domain, with remaining parts taken from reference TRBV2 and TRBJ2-3, reads EPEVTQTPSHQVTQMGQEVILRCVPISNHLYFYWYRQILGQKVEFLVSFYNNEISEKSEIFDDQFSVERPDGSNFTLKIRSTKLEDSAMYFCASLFRDRDTDTQYFGPGTRLTVL.

In this sample, this clonotype turned up many times. The CDR3 here is CASSLVGRESPLHF. The CDR3 DNA follows: TGTGCCAGCAGCTTAGTGGGCAGGGAGTCACCCCTCCACTTT. J is TRBJ1-6 and V is TRBV7-2, with D possibly TRBD1 on 5 matching bases. Germline values: CDR1 SGHTA, CDR2 FQGNSA. CDR3 length: 14 amino acids. Trimming left V 1 base short and J 10 bases short, with 11 bases between. The whole variable domain, filled in from reference TRBV7-2 and TRBJ1-6, reads GAGVSQSPSNKVTEKGKDVELRCDPISGHTALYWYRQSLGQGLEFLIYFQGNSAPDKSGLPSDRFSAERTGGSVSTLTIQRTQQEDSAVYLCASSLVGRESPLHFGNGTRLTVT.

This clonotype was found many times. This chain links TRBV7-2 with TRBJ2-5, with D possibly TRBD2 on 6 matching bases. The CDR3 totals 15 residues. V was trimmed by 0 bases and J by 2 bases, leaving 10 bases between them. Germline values: CDR1 SGHTA, CDR2 FQGNSA. Here the CDR3 reads CASSLAGLLQETQYF. CDR3 nucleotides: TGTGCCAGCAGCTTAGCGGGACTCTTGCAAGAGACCCAGTACTTC. Full variable domain (outside the CDR3, taken from reference TRBV7-2 and TRBJ2-5): GAGVSQSPSNKVTEKGKDVELRCDPISGHTALYWYRQSLGQGLEFLIYFQGNSAPDKSGLPSDRFSAERTGGSVSTLTIQRTQQEDSAVYLCASSLAGLLQETQYFGPGTRLLVL.

This chain uses TRBV7-8 with TRBJ2-3; D uncertain. V was pared by 7 bases and J by 0 bases, with 8 bases between. The CDR3 has 13 amino acids. Germline V CDR1 and CDR2: SGHVS, FQNEAQ. The CDR3 region is CASIEESTDTQYF. The CDR3 DNA follows: TGTGCCAGCATCGAGGAAAGCACAGATACGCAGTATTTT.

In nucleotides, the CDR3 is TGTGCCAGCAGCTTAGCGGCTAGCGAGGAGACCCAGTACTTC. This codes for CASSLAASEETQYF. This chain connects TRBV7-9 to TRBJ2-5; weak D call: TRBD2 (6 bases). Germline loops: CDR1 SEHNR, CDR2 FQNEAQ (reference sequence). This CDR3 comprises 14 residues. V was clipped by 0 bases and J by 5 bases, with 10 bases between them. Supplemented by reference TRBV7-9 and TRBJ2-5, the full variable domain reads DTGVSQNPRHKITKRGQNVTFRCDPISEHNRLYWYRQTLGQGPEFLTYFQNEAQLEKSRLLSDRFSAERPKGSFSTLEIQRTEQGDSAMYLCASSLAASEETQYFGPGTRLLVL.

The chain recombines TRBV12-3 or TRBV12-4 with TRBJ1-2; D remains unclear. The V end was cut by 6 bases, the J end by 8 bases, with 22 bases between. This CDR3 contains 15 residues. The CDR3 loop is CASRRWTDDNEGYTF. CDR3 nucleotide sequence: TGTGCCAGCAGAAGATGGACTGATGATAACGAGGGCTACACCTTC.

The chain employs TRBV19 and TRBJ2-3; TRBD2 matches at 7 bases. The germline CDR1 and CDR2 sequences are LNHDA and SQIVND (reference sequence). This CDR3 region has 15 residues. The junction had 15 bases not matched to a gene; V was cut back by 10 bases and J by 5 bases. CDR3: CATSTGGSLRDTQYF. As DNA, the CDR3 is TGTGCCACCTCTACGGGGGGATCGCTCCGAGATACGCAGTATTTT.

This clonotype was recorded many times. This chain links TRBV7-2 with TRBJ2-7; no definite D call. The CDR3 extends over 12 amino acids. Trimming removed 1 base at V and 3 bases at J, with 4 bases between. The germline V gene encodes CDR1 SGHTA and CDR2 FQGNSA. The CDR3 loop is CASSLEHYEQYF. The CDR3 DNA sequence: TGTGCCAGCAGCTTAGAGCACTACGAGCAGTACTTC.

This clonotype was detected a few times. The chain is built from TRBV7-2 and TRBJ2-7; D is unresolved. Germline assignment: CDR1 SGHTA and CDR2 FQGNSA. Trimming cost V 1 base and J 0 bases, with 10 bases left between them. The CDR3 runs to 15 residues. CDR3 sequence reads: CASSLGLGVSYEQYF. CDR3 nucleotide sequence: TGTGCCAGCAGCTTAGGCCTAGGAGTCTCCTACGAGCAGTACTTC.

V and J are TRBV4-1 and TRBJ1-6; no clear D gene. The CDR3 extends over 14 amino acids. Germline CDR1 MGHRA, CDR2 YSYEKL. V lost 7 bases, J lost 3 bases, and 10 bases lay in between. The CDR3 reads CASNRPGYNSPLHF. The CDR3 DNA reads as TGCGCCAGCAACCGGCCAGGCTATAATTCACCCCTCCACTTT.

Many counts were recorded for this clonotype. The rearrangement links TRBV12-3 or TRBV12-4 to TRBJ2-5; either TRBD1 or TRBD2 may supply D (6 bases each). CDR3 length: 13 amino acids. Trimming pared 7 bases from V and 6 bases from J, leaving 15 bases between. The CDR3, as DNA: TGTGCCAGCAATCGGGGGCCCGTCAAGACCCAGTACTTC. Amino acids: CASNRGPVKTQYF.

This clonotype has only a few counts. The chain recombines TRBV27 with TRBJ2-1, with 9 positions matching TRBD1. Looked up from germline, CDR1 is MNHEY and CDR2 is SMNVEV (reference sequence). Losses at the gene ends were 7 bases for V and 7 bases for J; bases not matched to a gene: 5. There are 13 residues in the CDR3. The CDR3 here is CASTGGQGNEQFF. Written as DNA, the CDR3 is TGTGCCAGCACCGGGGGACAGGGTAATGAGCAGTTCTTC.

The chain has TRBV29-1 and TRBJ2-4; unclear D gene. Looked up from germline, CDR1 is SQVTM and CDR2 is ANQGSEA. V lost 7 bases, J lost 6 bases, and 16 bases lay in between. The CDR3 is made up of 13 amino acids. The DNA for the CDR3 is TGCAGCGCACTGGACCCCCGTAGAAACATTCAGTACTTC. This sequence encodes CSALDPRRNIQYF.

This clonotype was observed a few times. This chain connects TRBV5-4 to TRBJ2-2, with 10 bases lining up with TRBD1. CDR3 length equals 16 residues. Germline trimming cut 4 bases from V and 3 bases from J; bases unmatched to any gene: 6. Germline loops: CDR1 SGHNT, CDR2 YYREEE (reference sequence). The CDR3 protein is CASSPGGTGDTGELFF. CDR3 coding DNA: TGTGCCAGCAGCCCCGGAGGGACAGGGGACACCGGGGAGCTGTTTTTT.

This clonotype was picked up one time. The V gene is TRBV5-4, the J gene TRBJ2-5; D might be TRBD1 or TRBD2, each matching 6 bases. Germline CDR1 is SGHNT and CDR2 is YYREEE (reference sequence). Trimming cost V 0 bases and J 7 bases, with 16 bases left between them. The CDR3 is made up of 15 amino acids. The CDR3 protein is CASSLEGRGRGTQYF. The DNA of the CDR3 is TGTGCCAGCAGCTTGGAGGGTCGGGGGCGCGGGACCCAGTACTTC.

The V call is TRBV2, the J call TRBJ1-4; a possible D gene is TRBD1 (6 bases). The CDR3 is 14 amino acids. Germline CDR1 SNHLY, CDR2 FYNNEI. Trimming pared 6 bases from V and 7 bases from J, leaving 15 bases between. CDR3 DNA sequence: TGTGCCAGCAGGCCGGGACATTTTCTTGAAAAACTGTTTTTT. This encodes CASRPGHFLEKLFF.

This clonotype was counted ten times or more. V and J are TRBV7-9 and TRBJ2-1; 7 bases agree with TRBD1. The CDR3 is 15 amino acids. Germline CDR1 and CDR2: SEHNR and FQNEAQ (reference sequence). J gave up 6 bases and V 1 base, and 6 bases lay outside the gene matches. CDR3 residues: CASSLGQGVGNEQFF. The DNA of the CDR3 is TGTGCCAGCAGCTTAGGACAGGGTGTAGGCAATGAGCAGTTCTTC. Using reference TRBV7-9 and TRBJ2-1 for the parts outside the CDR3, the full variable domain is DTGVSQNPRHKITKRGQNVTFRCDPISEHNRLYWYRQTLGQGPEFLTYFQNEAQLEKSRLLSDRFSAERPKGSFSTLEIQRTEQGDSAMYLCASSLGQGVGNEQFFGPGTRLTVL.

The rearrangement joins TRBV11-2 to TRBJ1-2; TRBD1 matches at 8 bases. The CDR3 runs 16 residues. J gave up 8 bases and V 4 bases, and 15 bases lay outside the gene matches. Germline V CDR1 and CDR2: SGHAT, FQNNGV. The CDR3 nucleotides are TGTGCCAGCAGCTGGAACCAGTACAGGGGGAGTCGCGGCTACACCTTC. Translating gives CASSWNQYRGSRGYTF.

The CDR3 nucleotides read TGTGCCAGCAGTGAAGAGAGGGGCGACTCCTACAATGAGCAGTTCTTC. Protein product: CASSEERGDSYNEQFF. The chain joins TRBV6-1 to TRBJ2-1; D tentatively reads TRBD1 or TRBD2 (5 bases each). Germline V gene lookup returns CDR1 MNHNS and CDR2 SASEGT. V lost 1 base and J lost 0, with 10 bases in between. The CDR3 loop spans 16 amino acids.